This section outlines one TCR beta chain sequence together with its context. Its antigen is not known. The sample is drawn from a study of T cell responses to AZD1222 COVID-19 vaccine. Study-wide points: Only five or six AZD1222 recipients tested seropositive at baseline. Among the donors, most were white British and more were female, and clonal diversity was possibly underestimated. Repertoire sampling happened only post peak T cell response.

Data came from immunoSEQ multiplex PCR; TCRdb stores just in-frame clones and leaves some out. The repertoire consists of 150,000 to 200,000 clones, with just under 90% occurring once and the leading ten covering roughly 4%. This specimen was peripheral blood, taken 28 days after the second dose of the MenACWY control vaccine. This receptor was taken from an adult who received the MenACWY meningococcal vaccine as a control.

CDR3 DNA sequence: TGTGCCAGCAGTTTCTCAATGGGAAACACCATATATTTT. Its translation: CASSFSMGNTIYF. The chain recombines TRBV12-3 or TRBV12-4 with TRBJ1-3; unclear D gene. V lost 3 bases, J lost 4 bases, and 7 bases lay in between. This CDR3 region has 13 residues.